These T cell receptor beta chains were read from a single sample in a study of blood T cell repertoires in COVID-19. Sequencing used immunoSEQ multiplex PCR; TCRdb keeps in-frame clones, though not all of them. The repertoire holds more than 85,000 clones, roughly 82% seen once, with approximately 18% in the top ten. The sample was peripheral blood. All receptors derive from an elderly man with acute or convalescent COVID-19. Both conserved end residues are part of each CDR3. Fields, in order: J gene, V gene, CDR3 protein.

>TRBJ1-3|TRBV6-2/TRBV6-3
CASSYDYRYSGNTIYF
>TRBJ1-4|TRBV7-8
CASSSSIGEKLFF
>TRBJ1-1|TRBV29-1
CSGTGQLNTEAFF
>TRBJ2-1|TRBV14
CASSQDNFRGGSMEQFF
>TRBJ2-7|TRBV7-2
CASSPGQTYEQYF
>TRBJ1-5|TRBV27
CASSRGAGDQPQHF
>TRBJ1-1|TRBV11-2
CASSRDRETEAFF
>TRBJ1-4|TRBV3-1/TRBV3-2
CASSQGANEKLFF
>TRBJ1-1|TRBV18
CASSQQGNTEAFF
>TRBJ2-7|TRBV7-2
CASSHPGTSGIVYEQYF
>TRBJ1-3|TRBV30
CAWSAQVAFGNTIYF
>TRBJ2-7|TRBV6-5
CASSRGQPYEQYF
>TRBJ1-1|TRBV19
CASKMDRGMTEAFF
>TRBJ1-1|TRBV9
CASSVVDRVNTEAFF
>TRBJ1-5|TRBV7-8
CASSFQDFNQPQHF
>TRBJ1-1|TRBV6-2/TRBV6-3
CASSHRGGGNTEAFF
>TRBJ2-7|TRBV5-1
CASSAGPPVYEQYF
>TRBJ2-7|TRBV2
CASSTVFSYEQYF
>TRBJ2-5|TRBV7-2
CASSLSGAGVLETQYF
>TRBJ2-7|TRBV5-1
CASSFPTATYEQYF
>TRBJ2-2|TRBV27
CASSLLTGELFF
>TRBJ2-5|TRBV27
CASSPRGSGVETQYF
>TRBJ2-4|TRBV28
CASSSPQGTLAKNIQYF
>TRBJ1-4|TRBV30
CAWSVLREKLFF
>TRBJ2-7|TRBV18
CASSPRSSGSETYEQYF